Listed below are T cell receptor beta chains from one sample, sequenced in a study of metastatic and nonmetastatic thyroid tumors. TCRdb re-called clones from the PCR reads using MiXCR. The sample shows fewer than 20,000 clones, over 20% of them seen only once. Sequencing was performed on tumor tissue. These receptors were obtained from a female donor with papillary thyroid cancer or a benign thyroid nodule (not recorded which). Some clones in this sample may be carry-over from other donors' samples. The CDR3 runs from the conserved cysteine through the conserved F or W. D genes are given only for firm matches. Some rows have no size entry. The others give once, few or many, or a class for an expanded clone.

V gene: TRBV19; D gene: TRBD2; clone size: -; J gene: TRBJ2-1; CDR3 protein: CASGTSGYEQFF; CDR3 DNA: TGTGCCAGTGGGACTAGTGGGTATGAGCAGTTCTTC
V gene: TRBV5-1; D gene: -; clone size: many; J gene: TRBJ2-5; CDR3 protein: CASSLGLGLIQETQYF; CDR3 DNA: TGCGCCAGCAGCTTGGGCCTTGGATTGATTCAAGAGACCCAGTACTTC
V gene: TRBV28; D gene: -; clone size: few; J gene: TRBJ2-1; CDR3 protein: CATGIPNEQFF; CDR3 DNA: TGTGCCACAGGGATCCCCAATGAGCAGTTCTTC
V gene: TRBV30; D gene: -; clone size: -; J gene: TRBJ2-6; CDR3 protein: CAWIRRSSGANVLTF; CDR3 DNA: TGTGCCTGGATAAGAAGGAGCTCTGGGGCCAACGTCCTGACTTTC
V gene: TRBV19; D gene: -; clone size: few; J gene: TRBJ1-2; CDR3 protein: CASSVRDGAYVGYTF; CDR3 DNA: TGTGCCAGTAGTGTCCGGGACGGGGCCTATGTTGGCTACACCTTC
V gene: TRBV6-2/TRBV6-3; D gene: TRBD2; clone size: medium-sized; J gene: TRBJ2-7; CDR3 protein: CASTRTSGTEQYF; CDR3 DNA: TGTGCCAGCACCCGGACTAGCGGGACCGAGCAGTACTTC
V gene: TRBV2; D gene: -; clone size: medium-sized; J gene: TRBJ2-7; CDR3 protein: CASVPSSSYEQYF; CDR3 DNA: TGTGCCAGCGTCCCGTCTAGCTCCTACGAGCAGTACTTC
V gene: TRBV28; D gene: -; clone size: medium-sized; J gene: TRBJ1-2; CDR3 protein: CASSSLGDRTTSNYGYTF; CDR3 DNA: TGTGCCAGCAGTTCCCTCGGCGACAGGACCACCTCTAACTATGGCTACACCTTC
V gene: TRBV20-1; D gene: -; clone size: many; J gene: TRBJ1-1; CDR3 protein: CSARQGDTEAFF; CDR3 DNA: TGCAGTGCTAGACAGGGAGACACTGAAGCTTTCTTT
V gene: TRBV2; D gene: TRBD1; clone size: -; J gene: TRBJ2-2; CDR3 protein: CASGLGTASNTGELFF; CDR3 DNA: TGTGCCAGCGGATTAGGGACAGCCTCGAACACCGGGGAGCTGTTTTTT
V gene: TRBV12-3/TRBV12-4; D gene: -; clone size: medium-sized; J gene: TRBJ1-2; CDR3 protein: CASRPRTGYGYTF; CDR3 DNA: TGTGCCAGCAGACCCAGGACGGGTTATGGCTACACCTTC
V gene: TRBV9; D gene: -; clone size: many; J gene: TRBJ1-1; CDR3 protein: CASSETDINTEAFF; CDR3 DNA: TGTGCCAGCAGCGAGACAGATATTAACACTGAAGCTTTCTTT
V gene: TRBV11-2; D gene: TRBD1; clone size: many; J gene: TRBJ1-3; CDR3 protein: CASSLRATGGNTIYF; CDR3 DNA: TGTGCCAGCAGCTTGAGGGCGACAGGGGGAAACACCATATATTTT
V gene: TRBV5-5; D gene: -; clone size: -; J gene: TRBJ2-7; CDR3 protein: CAITSGRVSGLEQYF; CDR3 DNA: TGTGCCATCACCTCAGGCAGGGTTTCGGGCCTCGAGCAGTACTTC
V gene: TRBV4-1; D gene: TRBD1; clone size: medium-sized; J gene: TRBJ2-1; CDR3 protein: CASSEGAGGYNEQFF; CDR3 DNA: TGCGCCAGCAGCGAAGGGGCAGGGGGCTACAATGAGCAGTTCTTC
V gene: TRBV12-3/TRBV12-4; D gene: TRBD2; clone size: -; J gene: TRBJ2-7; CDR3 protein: CASSTSGSSREQYF; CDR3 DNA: TGTGCCAGCAGCACTAGCGGGAGTTCGCGTGAGCAGTACTTC
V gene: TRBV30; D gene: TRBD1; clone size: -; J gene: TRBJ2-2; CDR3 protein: CASSRDSTGELFF; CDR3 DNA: TGTGCCTCGTCCCGGGACAGCACCGGGGAGCTGTTTTTT
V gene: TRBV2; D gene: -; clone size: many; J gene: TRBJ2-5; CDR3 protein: CASTKRDSRETQYF; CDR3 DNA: TGTGCCAGCACAAAAAGGGACTCGCGGGAGACCCAGTACTTC
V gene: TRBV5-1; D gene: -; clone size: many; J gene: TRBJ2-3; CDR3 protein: CASSLYPGAADTQYF; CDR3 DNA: TGCGCCAGCAGCTTGTACCCCGGAGCCGCAGATACGCAGTATTTT
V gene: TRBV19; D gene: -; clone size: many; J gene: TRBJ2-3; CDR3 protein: CASSSGVRTDTQYF; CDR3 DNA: TGTGCCAGTAGTAGCGGGGTCCGCACAGATACGCAGTATTTT
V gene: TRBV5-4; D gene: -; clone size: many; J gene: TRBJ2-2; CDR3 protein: CASSPASHSGELFF; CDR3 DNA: TGTGCCAGCAGCCCGGCTAGCCATAGCGGGGAGCTGTTTTTT
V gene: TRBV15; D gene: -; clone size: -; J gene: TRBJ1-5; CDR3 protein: CATSRTGGFYSNQPQHF; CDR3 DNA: TGTGCCACCAGCAGGACAGGTGGATTTTATAGCAATCAGCCCCAGCATTTT
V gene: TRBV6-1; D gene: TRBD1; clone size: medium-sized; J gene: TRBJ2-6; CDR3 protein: CASRRGQGSSGANVLTF; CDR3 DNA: TGTGCCAGCAGACGCGGACAGGGCAGCTCTGGGGCCAACGTCCTGACTTTC
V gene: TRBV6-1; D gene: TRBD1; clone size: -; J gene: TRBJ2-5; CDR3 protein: CASRHRGRQETQYF; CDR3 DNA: TGTGCCAGCAGACACAGGGGGCGCCAAGAGACCCAGTACTTC
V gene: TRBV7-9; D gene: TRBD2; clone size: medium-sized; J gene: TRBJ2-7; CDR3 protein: CASSSPGRGDAQYF; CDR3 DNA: TGTGCCAGCAGCTCCCCGGGGAGGGGCGACGCGCAGTACTTC
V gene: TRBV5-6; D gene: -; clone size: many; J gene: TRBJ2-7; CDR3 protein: CASSPQSAYEQYF; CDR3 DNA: TGTGCCAGCAGCCCCCAGTCCGCTTACGAGCAGTACTTC
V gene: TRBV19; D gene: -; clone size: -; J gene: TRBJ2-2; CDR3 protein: CASSIWGTGELFF; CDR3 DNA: TGTGCCAGTAGTATTTGGGGCACCGGGGAGCTGTTTTTT
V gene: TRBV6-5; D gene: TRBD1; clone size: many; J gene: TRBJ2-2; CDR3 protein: CASSYSAGQGRSGELFF; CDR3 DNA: TGTGCCAGCAGTTACTCGGCGGGACAGGGGAGAAGCGGGGAGCTGTTTTTT
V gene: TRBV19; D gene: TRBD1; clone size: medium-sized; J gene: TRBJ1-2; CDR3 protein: CASTTDRGYGYTF; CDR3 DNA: TGTGCCAGTACGACCGACAGGGGCTATGGCTACACCTTC
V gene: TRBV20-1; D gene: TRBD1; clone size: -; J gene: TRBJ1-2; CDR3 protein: CSASDRSYGYTF; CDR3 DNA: TGCAGTGCTTCGGACAGGAGCTATGGCTACACCTTC
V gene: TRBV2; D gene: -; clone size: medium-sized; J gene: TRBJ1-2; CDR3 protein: CASSPDWGGGYGYTF; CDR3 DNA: TGTGCCAGCAGCCCCGACTGGGGCGGCGGCTATGGCTACACCTTC
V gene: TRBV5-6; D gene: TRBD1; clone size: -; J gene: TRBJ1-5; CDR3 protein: CASSLGGTGGYFEPQHF; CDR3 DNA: TGTGCCAGCAGCTTGGGCGGGACAGGGGGTTATTTCGAGCCCCAGCATTTT
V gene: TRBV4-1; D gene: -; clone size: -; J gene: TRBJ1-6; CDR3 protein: CASSRDNPNSPLHF; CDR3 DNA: TGCGCCAGCAGCCGGGACAATCCGAATTCACCCCTCCACTTT
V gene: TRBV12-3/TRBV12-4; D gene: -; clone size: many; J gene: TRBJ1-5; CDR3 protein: CASSFSGGVQPQHF; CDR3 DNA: TGTGCCAGCAGTTTCTCTGGGGGGGTTCAGCCCCAGCATTTT
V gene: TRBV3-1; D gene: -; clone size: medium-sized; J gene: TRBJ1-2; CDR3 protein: CASSQGGGYGYTF; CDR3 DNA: TGTGCCAGCAGCCAAGGAGGGGGCTATGGCTACACCTTC
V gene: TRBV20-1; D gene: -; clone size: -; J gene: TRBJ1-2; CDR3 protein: CSATPQVWPQTGYTF; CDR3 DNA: TGCAGTGCCACCCCGCAAGTTTGGCCACAGACGGGATACACCTTC
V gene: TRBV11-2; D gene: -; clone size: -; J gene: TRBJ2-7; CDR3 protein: CASSLLGSGPYEQYF; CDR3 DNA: TGTGCCAGCAGCTTGTTAGGGTCAGGCCCCTACGAGCAGTACTTC
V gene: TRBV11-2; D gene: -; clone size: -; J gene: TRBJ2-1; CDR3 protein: CASSRINNEQFF; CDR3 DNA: TGTGCCAGCAGCAGGATCAACAATGAGCAGTTCTTC
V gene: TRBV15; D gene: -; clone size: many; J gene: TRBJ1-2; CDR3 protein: CATSRGDRPYGYTF; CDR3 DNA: TGTGCCACCAGCAGAGGAGACAGGCCCTATGGCTACACCTTC
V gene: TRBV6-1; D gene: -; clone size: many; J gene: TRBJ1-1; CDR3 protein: CASANSPDSSVDTEAFF; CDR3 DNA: TGTGCCAGCGCCAATTCTCCGGACAGCTCTGTGGACACTGAAGCTTTCTTT
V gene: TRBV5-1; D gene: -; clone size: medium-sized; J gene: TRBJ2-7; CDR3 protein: CASSIRSRTEKRGYEQYF; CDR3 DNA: TGCGCCAGCAGCATAAGGTCTAGGACAGAAAAGCGTGGGTACGAGCAGTACTTC
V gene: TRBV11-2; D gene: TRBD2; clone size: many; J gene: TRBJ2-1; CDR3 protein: CASSSTGLAGVEQFF; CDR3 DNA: TGTGCCAGCAGCTCCACGGGACTAGCGGGAGTCGAGCAGTTCTTC
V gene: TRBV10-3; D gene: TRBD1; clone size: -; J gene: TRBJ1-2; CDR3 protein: CAISEGRDRVYGYTF; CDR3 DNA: TGTGCCATCAGTGAAGGGAGGGACAGGGTCTATGGCTACACCTTC
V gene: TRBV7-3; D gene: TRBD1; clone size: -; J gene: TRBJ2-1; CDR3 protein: CASSPTGVPYNEQFF; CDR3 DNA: TGTGCCAGTAGCCCCACAGGGGTGCCCTACAATGAGCAGTTCTTC
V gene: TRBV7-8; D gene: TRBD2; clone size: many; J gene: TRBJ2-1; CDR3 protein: CASSDLKSGRNYNERFF; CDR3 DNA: TGTGCCAGCAGCGACCTAAAGAGCGGGAGGAACTACAATGAGCGGTTCTTC
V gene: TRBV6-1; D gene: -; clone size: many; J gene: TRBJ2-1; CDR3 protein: CASSTNSYNEQFF; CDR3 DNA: TGTGCCAGCTCGACGAACTCCTACAATGAGCAGTTCTTC
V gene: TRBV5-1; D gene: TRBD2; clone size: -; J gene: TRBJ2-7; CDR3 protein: CASSLTSGSSYEQYF; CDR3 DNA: TGCGCCAGCAGCTTGACTAGCGGTAGCTCCTACGAGCAGTACTTC
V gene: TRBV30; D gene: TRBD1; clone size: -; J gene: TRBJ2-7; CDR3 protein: CAWSGTGYEQYF; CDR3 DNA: TGTGCCTGGTCCGGGACAGGCTACGAGCAGTACTTC
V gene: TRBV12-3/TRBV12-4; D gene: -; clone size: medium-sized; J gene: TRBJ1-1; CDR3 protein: CASSFGLWNTEAFF; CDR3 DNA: TGTGCCAGCAGTTTTGGGCTGTGGAACACTGAAGCTTTCTTT
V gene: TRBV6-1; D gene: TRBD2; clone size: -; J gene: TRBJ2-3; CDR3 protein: CASSERGGTDTQYF; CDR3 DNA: TGTGCCAGCAGTGAGCGGGGGGGCACAGATACGCAGTATTTT
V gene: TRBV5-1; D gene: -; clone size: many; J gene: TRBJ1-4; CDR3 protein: CASFDPTNEKLFF; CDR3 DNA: TGCGCCAGTTTCGACCCAACTAATGAAAAACTGTTTTTT
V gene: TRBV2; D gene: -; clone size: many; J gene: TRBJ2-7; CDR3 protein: CASRYHYEQYF; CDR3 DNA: TGTGCCAGCAGGTACCACTACGAGCAGTACTTC
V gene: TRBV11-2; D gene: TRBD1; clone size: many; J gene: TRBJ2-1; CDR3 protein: CASSAGGTGFF; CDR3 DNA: TGTGCCAGCAGCGCGGGTGGGACAGGATTCTTC